The 7 T cell receptor beta chains given below trace back to one sample, sequenced in a study of T cell repertoires in cytomegalovirus infection. One entry per CDR3 protein, called by TCRdb with MiXCR from the reads. This table has approximately 110,000 distinct CDR3 sequences, more than 30% appearing once. For these TCRs, the target antigens are not known. The source was CD8+ T cells from cultured PBMCs, collected from culture after CMV antigen stimulation. These receptors were collected from a human donor in good health (CMV status not recorded). Some clones in this sample may be carry-over from other donors' samples.

This clonotype has more than one count but fewer than ten. The chain links TRBV6-1 to TRBJ2-2; 14 positions agree with TRBD2. Germline trimming cut 4 bases from V and 5 bases from J; bases unmatched to any gene: 6. CDR3 length equals 17 residues. CDR1 and CDR2 (germline): MNHNS, SASEGT. CDR3 protein: CASSGPGLAGGTGELFF. The CDR3 nucleotides read TGTGCCAGCAGTGGCCCTGGACTAGCGGGGGGTACCGGGGAGCTGTTTTTT.

This clonotype was observed a few times. The CDR3 DNA is TGCGCCAGCAGCCAAGCCGGCAGGGAGGGTAACTATGGCTACACCTTC. Its protein is CASSQAGREGNYGYTF. The gene calls are TRBV4-1 and TRBJ1-2; maybe TRBD1 (5 bases). The CDR3 extends over 16 amino acids. V lost 1 base, J lost 1 base, and 13 bases lay in between. CDR1 is MGHRA and CDR2 is YSYEKL in the germline V gene.

This clonotype has a count of ten or more. The chain links TRBV7-2 to TRBJ1-5; possible D gene TRBD1, 6 bases. The CDR3 extends over 14 amino acids. From germline, CDR1 is SGHTA and CDR2 FQGNSA. V lost 1 base, J lost 8 bases, and 12 bases lay in between. The CDR3 is CASSLGSGVEPQHF. CDR3 DNA: TGTGCCAGCAGCTTAGGTTCAGGGGTTGAGCCCCAGCATTTT.

The rearrangement uses TRBV9 and TRBJ2-3; tentatively, D is TRBD2 (6 bases). Trimming took 3 bases from V and 2 from J, leaving 7 bases between them. CDR1 is SGDLS and CDR2 is YYNGEE in the germline V gene. The length of the CDR3 is 13 residues. This CDR3 reads CASSAGDTDTQYF. The CDR3 region has the DNA TGTGCCAGCAGCGCGGGAGACACAGATACGCAGTATTTT.

This clonotype turned up a few times. The chain is built from TRBV5-6 and TRBJ2-3; D unresolved. The CDR3 length is 15 residues. Germline V gives CDR1 SGHDT, CDR2 YYEEEE. V lost 1 base and J lost 6, with 15 bases in between. CDR3 nucleotide sequence: TGTGCCAGCAGCTTGCGTCATTCTGAGCTGGATACGCAGTATTTT. Translated: CASSLRHSELDTQYF.

Many counts were recorded for this clonotype. The rearrangement uses TRBV7-3 and TRBJ1-1, with 8 bases identical to TRBD1. The trim removed 5 bases at V and 5 bases at J, leaving 7 bases unmatched. The CDR3 runs 14 residues. Germline V gives CDR1 SGHTA, CDR2 FQGTGA. As DNA, the CDR3 is TGTGCCAGCAGCCACGGACAGGGCCGAACTGAAGCTTTCTTT. Protein: CASSHGQGRTEAFF.

The chain recombines TRBV7-6 with TRBJ1-2; D might be TRBD1 (6 bases). The germline V and J ends were trimmed by 5 bases and 5 bases, with 12 bases remaining between them. From germline, CDR1 is SGHVS and CDR2 FNYEAQ. The CDR3 runs 13 residues. The DNA for the CDR3 is TGTGCCAGCAGCGCAGGGGAGCCTTATGGCTACACCTTC. Protein: CASSAGEPYGYTF.